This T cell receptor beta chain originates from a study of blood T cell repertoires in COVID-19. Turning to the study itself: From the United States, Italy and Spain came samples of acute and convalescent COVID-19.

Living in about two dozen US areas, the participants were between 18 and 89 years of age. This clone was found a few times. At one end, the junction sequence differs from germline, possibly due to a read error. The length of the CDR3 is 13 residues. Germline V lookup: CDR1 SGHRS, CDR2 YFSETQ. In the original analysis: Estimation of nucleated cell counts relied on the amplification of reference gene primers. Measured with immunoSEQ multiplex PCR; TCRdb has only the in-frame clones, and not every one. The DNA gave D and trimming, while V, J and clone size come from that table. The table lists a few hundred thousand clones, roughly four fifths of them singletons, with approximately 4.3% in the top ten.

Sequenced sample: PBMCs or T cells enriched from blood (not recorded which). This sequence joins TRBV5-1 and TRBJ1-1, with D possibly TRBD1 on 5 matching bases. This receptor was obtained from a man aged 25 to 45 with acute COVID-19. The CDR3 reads CASSLRGNTEAFF. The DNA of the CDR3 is TGTGCCAGCAGCTTAAGGGGGAACACTGAAGCTTTCTTT.